This T cell receptor beta chain was recovered during a study of T cell repertoires in aging, cancer and after chemotherapy. The overall study: Donor ages fell into six groups from 30 or younger up to 70 or older. Study-wide points: In healthy donors, age-related TCR diversity loss mainly reflected lost richness. In each cancer cohort, median generation probability increased across chemotherapy, suggesting thymic output rebounded. Age-matched healthy donors had significantly more diverse, less clonal blood TCR repertoires than untreated cancer patients.

TRB rearrangements spanning V, D and J were amplified using mixed TRB-A/B primers. TCRdb independently ran MiXCR on the multiplex PCR reads; one entry per CDR3 protein. Among under 5,000 distinct CDR3 sequences listed, less than 35% were seen once. V lost 4 bases, J lost 0 bases, and 9 bases lay in between. This CDR3 has 14 amino acids. Germline loops: CDR1 SGHRS, CDR2 YFSETQ. Amplification of TCR beta used genomic DNA extracted from peripheral blood. Points on this clonotype: Its antigen is unknown.

This sequence originates from a human donor with a solid tumor. Material: blood. The chain employs TRBV5-1 and TRBJ2-3, with D possibly called TRBD1 or TRBD2 (6 bases each). CDR3 in amino acids: CASSGGPSTDTQYF. The CDR3 bases are TGCGCCAGCAGCGGGGGGCCTAGCACAGATACGCAGTATTTT.